The 21 T cell receptor beta chains below all came from one sample that was sequenced in a study of shared clonotypes between healthy human individuals. Sequencing used immunoSEQ multiplex PCR; TCRdb keeps in-frame clones, though not all of them. The sample holds 640,000 or so clones, about two thirds seen once. Sequenced material: memory CD4+ T cells sorted from blood. The subset was: CD45RA-negative fraction. The source is a woman aged 25 to 39 in good health.

The chain has TRBV18 and TRBJ1-1; D is perhaps TRBD1 (6 bases). V was clipped by 0 bases and J by 6 bases, with 17 bases between them. CDR1 KGHSH and CDR2 LQKENI come from the germline V gene. The CDR3 has 16 residues. The CDR3 here is CASSPPSGGRVSEAFF. CDR3 bases: TGTGCCAGCTCACCACCGTCCGGGGGCAGGGTCTCTGAAGCTTTCTTT. Using reference TRBV18 and TRBJ1-1 for the parts outside the CDR3, the full variable domain is NAGVMQNPRHLVRRRGQEARLRCSPMKGHSHVYWYRQLPEEGLKFMVYLQKENIIDESGMPKERFSAEFPKEGPSILRIQQVVRGDSAAYFCASSPPSGGRVSEAFFGQGTRLTVV.

This clone has ten or more counts. The chain combines TRBV4-1 with TRBJ2-7, with D maybe TRBD1 (5 bases). Germline values: CDR1 MGHRA, CDR2 YSYEKL. The CDR3 contains 15 residues. V was cut by 0 bases and J by 6 bases, with 15 bases left in between. This chain's CDR3 is CASSQDIQGWREQYF. The CDR3 region has the DNA TGCGCCAGCAGCCAAGATATCCAGGGTTGGCGCGAGCAGTACTTC.

The V gene is TRBV9, the J gene TRBJ1-3; D not resolved. Germline CDR1 reads SGDLS; CDR2 reads YYNGEE. Trimming shortened V by 4 bases and J by 0 bases, and 8 bases separated the two germline ends. The length of the CDR3 is 14 residues. The CDR3 region is CASSPDPSGNTIYF. The CDR3 DNA follows: TGTGCCAGCAGCCCCGACCCCTCTGGAAACACCATATATTTT.

The chain uses TRBV5-1 and TRBJ2-7; perhaps D is TRBD1 or TRBD2 (6 bases each). The CDR3 length is 14 residues. CDR1 is SGHRS, CDR2 YFSETQ, per germline. The ends were cut back, 5 bases at V and 5 bases at J, with 17 bases in the middle. CDR3: CASRLAAGEDEQYF. DNA of the CDR3: TGCGCCAGCAGATTAGCGGCAGGGGAGGACGAGCAGTACTTC. Together with reference TRBV5-1 and TRBJ2-7, the CDR3 gives the full variable domain: KAGVTQTPRYLIKTRGQQVTLSCSPISGHRSVSWYQQTPGQGLQFLFEYFSETQRNKGNFPGRFSGRQFSNSRSEMNVSTLELGDSALYLCASRLAAGEDEQYFGPGTRLTVT.

The CDR3 DNA reads TGTGCCAGCAGATCTCCAGGGGGCGGGAGCTATGGCTACACCTTC. Protein: CASRSPGGGSYGYTF. The chain has TRBV28 and TRBJ1-2; 8 bases line up with TRBD1. The germline gives CDR1 MDHEN, CDR2 SYDVKM. The CDR3 sequence is 15 residues long. With V trimmed by 6 bases and J by 4 bases, 10 bases remained unmatched.

The chain couples TRBV6-6 to TRBJ2-1; D is perhaps TRBD1 (6 bases). Germline V gives CDR1 MNHNY, CDR2 SVGAGI (reference sequence). The CDR3 totals 14 residues. V was trimmed by 6 bases and J by 6 bases, leaving 15 bases between them. CDR3 amino acids: CASRKGGESNEQFF. The CDR3 bases are TGTGCCAGCAGGAAAGGGGGAGAGAGCAATGAGCAGTTCTTC.

This chain joins TRBV7-9 and TRBJ2-1, with TRBD2 identical over 9 bases. From germline, CDR1 is SEHNR and CDR2 FQNEAQ (reference sequence). With V trimmed by 3 bases and J by 8 bases, 5 bases remained unmatched. The CDR3 has 14 residues. CDR3 sequence reads: CASSFDSGGYEQFF. DNA for the CDR3: TGTGCCAGCAGCTTTGATAGCGGGGGTTATGAGCAGTTCTTC.

The chain recombines TRBV14 with TRBJ2-7; D is perhaps TRBD2 (5 bases). Between the trimmed V and J ends, which lost 0 bases and 2 bases, there was a span of 11 bases. Germline-derived CDR1 and CDR2 are SGHDN and FVKESK. The CDR3 has 15 residues. In DNA, the CDR3 is TGTGCCAGCAGCCAAGAACTAGTATTCCCCTACGAGCAGTACTTC. Its protein is CASSQELVFPYEQYF.

The chain uses TRBV7-2 and TRBJ2-4; 9 positions agree with TRBD2. Losses at the gene ends were 2 bases for V and 7 bases for J; bases not matched to a gene: 6. The length of the CDR3 is 15 residues. The germline gives CDR1 SGHTA, CDR2 FQGNSA. The CDR3 DNA reads as TGTGCCAGCAGCTTAAGGCGGGGGGGGACGAACATTCAGTACTTC. It encodes CASSLRRGGTNIQYF.

The chain combines TRBV7-3 with TRBJ2-2, with 8 bases fitting TRBD1. CDR1 is SGHTA, CDR2 FQGTGA, per germline. V was pared by 4 bases and J by 5 bases, with 6 bases of the junction left unmatched. The CDR3 extends over 15 amino acids. In DNA, the CDR3 is TGTGCCAGCAGCTCAGGGACAGGTTCGACCGGGGAGCTGTTTTTT. This gives the protein CASSSGTGSTGELFF.

The chain joins TRBV2 to TRBJ2-6; TRBD1 aligns across 11 bases. From germline, CDR1 is SNHLY and CDR2 FYNNEI. CDR3 length: 20 amino acids. V lost 6 bases to trimming and J lost 7 bases; unmatched junction nucleotides: 20. CDR3 nucleotide sequence: TGTGCCAGCAGGCCGGGACAGGGGGGGACCTTTAACGGTTTCGCCAACGTCCTGACTTTC. It translates to CASRPGQGGTFNGFANVLTF.

V and J are TRBV7-2 and TRBJ1-2; unclear D gene. Germline V gives CDR1 SGHTA, CDR2 FQGNSA. The V end was cut by 5 bases, the J end by 7 bases, with 11 bases between. The CDR3 is made up of 12 amino acids. The CDR3 bases are TGTGCCAGCAGCACGAGAAAAAGTGGCTACACCTTC. Amino acid sequence: CASSTRKSGYTF.

In DNA form, the CDR3 reads TGTGCCAGCAGTTATATGGGACGACATTACTTC. This encodes CASSYMGRHYF. V usage is TRBV6-1 and J usage is TRBJ2-7; D may correspond to TRBD1 or TRBD2 (5 bases each). The CDR3 spans 11 residues. Germline assignment: CDR1 MNHNS and CDR2 SASEGT. V was shortened by 5 bases and J by 13 bases, with 15 bases between the two germline ends.

The chain has TRBV4-2 and TRBJ2-7; a weak D match, TRBD2 (6 bases). The CDR3 extends over 15 amino acids. V lost 0 bases and J 4 bases, leaving 13 bases between the germline ends. Germline V CDR1 and CDR2: LGHNA, YNFKEQ. The CDR3 coding sequence is TGTGCCAGCAGCCAAGATCTCGGGAGAAGGTACGAGCAGTACTTC. This translates into CASSQDLGRRYEQYF.

V is TRBV19 and J is TRBJ1-5; 7 nucleotides match TRBD1. The V and J ends lost 6 bases and 0 bases, in that order; junction bases with no gene match: 11. Germline V gives CDR1 LNHDA, CDR2 SQIVND (reference sequence). The CDR3 is made up of 17 amino acids. CDR3 amino acids: CASSDSQGTYSNQPQHF. Here the CDR3 DNA reads TGTGCCAGTAGCGATTCACAGGGGACATATAGCAATCAGCCCCAGCATTTT. Using reference TRBV19 and TRBJ1-5 for the parts outside the CDR3, the full variable domain is DGGITQSPKYLFRKEGQNVTLSCEQNLNHDAMYWYRQDPGQGLRLIYYSQIVNDFQKGDIAEGYSVSREKKESFPLTVTSAQKNPTAFYLCASSDSQGTYSNQPQHFGDGTRLSIL.

This chain connects TRBV30 to TRBJ2-5; D could derive from TRBD1 or TRBD2 (5 bases each). The CDR3 sequence is 14 residues long. The germline V gene encodes CDR1 GTSNPN and CDR2 SVGIG (reference sequence). Trimming removed 1 base at V and 5 bases at J, with 14 bases between. CDR3 bases: TGTGCCTGGAGTGGCCCCCTAGGGACGGAGACCCAGTACTTC. Its translation: CAWSGPLGTETQYF.

The genes are TRBV6-1 and TRBJ2-7; D assignment may be TRBD1 or TRBD2 (6 bases each). This CDR3 is 15 amino acids long. V lost 5 bases and J 0 bases, leaving 14 bases between the germline ends. CDR1 MNHNS and CDR2 SASEGT come from the germline V gene. CDR3 DNA sequence: TGTGCCAGCAGTAAGGGGGGTCTTAGCTCCTACGAGCAGTACTTC. Translation: CASSKGGLSSYEQYF.

J is TRBJ1-1 and V is TRBV18; D perhaps matches TRBD1 (6 bases). The germline V and J ends were trimmed by 0 bases and 4 bases, with 12 bases remaining between them. The germline gives CDR1 KGHSH, CDR2 LQKENI. The CDR3 loop spans 15 amino acids. CDR3 region: CASSPPNGGGTEAFF. DNA of the CDR3: TGTGCCAGCTCACCACCGAATGGAGGGGGCACTGAAGCTTTCTTT. Using reference TRBV18 and TRBJ1-1 for the parts outside the CDR3, the full variable domain is NAGVMQNPRHLVRRRGQEARLRCSPMKGHSHVYWYRQLPEEGLKFMVYLQKENIIDESGMPKERFSAEFPKEGPSILRIQQVVRGDSAAYFCASSPPNGGGTEAFFGQGTRLTVV.

V gene TRBV29-1 combines with J gene TRBJ1-5; 7 bases map to TRBD1. The CDR3 covers 14 residues. The germline gives CDR1 SQVTM, CDR2 ANQGSEA. V trimming: 8 bases; J trimming: 5 bases; junction bases outside the gene matches: 12. CDR3 DNA sequence: TGCAGCCGGGGAGGGGGCCCAGGGTATCAGCCCCAGCATTTT. Amino acids: CSRGGGPGYQPQHF.

CDR3 DNA: TGTGCCAGTAGTATAGCGGGAGGAGGGGGTGAGCAGTTCTTC. Residues: CASSIAGGGGEQFF. The chain uses TRBV19 and TRBJ2-1; possible D gene TRBD2, 7 bases. The CDR3 length is 14 residues. With 1 base removed from V and 9 bases from J, the gap between germline ends came to 13 bases. From germline, CDR1 is LNHDA and CDR2 SQIVND (reference sequence).

V usage is TRBV19 and J usage is TRBJ2-1; TRBD2 agrees at 7 bases. Trimming took 10 bases from V and 0 from J; bases not matched to a gene: 6. This CDR3 region has 14 residues. Germline V gene sequence: CDR1 LNHDA, CDR2 SQIVND (reference sequence). Here the CDR3 reads CATKAGSSYNEQFF. The CDR3 DNA sequence: TGTGCCACCAAAGCGGGGAGCTCCTACAATGAGCAGTTCTTC.